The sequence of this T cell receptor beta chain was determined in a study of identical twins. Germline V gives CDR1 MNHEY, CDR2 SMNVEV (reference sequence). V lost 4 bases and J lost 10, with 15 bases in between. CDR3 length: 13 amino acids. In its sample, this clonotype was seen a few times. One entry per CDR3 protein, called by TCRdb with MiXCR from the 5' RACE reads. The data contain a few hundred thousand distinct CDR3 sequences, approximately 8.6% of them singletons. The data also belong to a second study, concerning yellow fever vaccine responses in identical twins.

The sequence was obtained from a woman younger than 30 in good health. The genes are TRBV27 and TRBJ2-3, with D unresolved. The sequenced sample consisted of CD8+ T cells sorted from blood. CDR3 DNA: TGTGCCAGCAGTTCTCCCAGATTAGGCTCGCAGTATTTT. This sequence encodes CASSSPRLGSQYF.